These T cell receptor beta chains were read from a single sample in a study of high-grade serous ovarian cancer treatment subgroups. TCRdb's copy holds only in-frame clones and misses some; the assay was immunoSEQ multiplex PCR. Of about 4,000 clones in the sample, approximately 71% were seen once. Sequenced sample: tumor tissue. The receptors derive from a human donor with high-grade serous ovarian cancer. Each CDR3 is given with its conserved first and last residue.

V | length | CDR3
TRBV9 | 15 | CASSGGLAVTGELFF
TRBV5-5 | 15 | CASSLEVSSNQPQHF
TRBV13 | 14 | CASSPEGGMKTQYF
TRBV7-3 | 16 | CASSLPRGVFDNEQFF
TRBV29-1 | 12 | CSAEWRDAEAFF
TRBV7-2 | 15 | CASSFRGGSTDTQYF
TRBV6-6 | 11 | CASSWGIGYTF
TRBV6-6 | 16 | CASSYWVGGATDTQYF
TRBV19 | 16 | CASSIDTGYSNQPQHF
TRBV6-5 | 14 | CASSYGVASYEQYF